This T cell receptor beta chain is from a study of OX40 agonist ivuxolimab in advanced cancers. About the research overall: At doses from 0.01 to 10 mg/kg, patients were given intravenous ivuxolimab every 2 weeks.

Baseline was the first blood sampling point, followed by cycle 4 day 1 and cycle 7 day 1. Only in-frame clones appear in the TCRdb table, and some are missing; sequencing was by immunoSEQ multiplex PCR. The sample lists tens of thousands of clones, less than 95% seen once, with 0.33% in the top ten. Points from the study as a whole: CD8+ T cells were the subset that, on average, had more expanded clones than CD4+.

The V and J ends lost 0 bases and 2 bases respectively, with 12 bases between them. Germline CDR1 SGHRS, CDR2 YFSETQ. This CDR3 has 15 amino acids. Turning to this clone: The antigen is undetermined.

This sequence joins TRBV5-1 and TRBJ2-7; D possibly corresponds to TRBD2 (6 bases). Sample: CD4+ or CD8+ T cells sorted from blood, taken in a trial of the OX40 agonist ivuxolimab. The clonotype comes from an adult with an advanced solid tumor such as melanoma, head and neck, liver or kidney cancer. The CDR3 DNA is TGCGCCAGCAGCTTGGAGGGAGGACCCACCTACGAGCAGTACTTC. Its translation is CASSLEGGPTYEQYF.